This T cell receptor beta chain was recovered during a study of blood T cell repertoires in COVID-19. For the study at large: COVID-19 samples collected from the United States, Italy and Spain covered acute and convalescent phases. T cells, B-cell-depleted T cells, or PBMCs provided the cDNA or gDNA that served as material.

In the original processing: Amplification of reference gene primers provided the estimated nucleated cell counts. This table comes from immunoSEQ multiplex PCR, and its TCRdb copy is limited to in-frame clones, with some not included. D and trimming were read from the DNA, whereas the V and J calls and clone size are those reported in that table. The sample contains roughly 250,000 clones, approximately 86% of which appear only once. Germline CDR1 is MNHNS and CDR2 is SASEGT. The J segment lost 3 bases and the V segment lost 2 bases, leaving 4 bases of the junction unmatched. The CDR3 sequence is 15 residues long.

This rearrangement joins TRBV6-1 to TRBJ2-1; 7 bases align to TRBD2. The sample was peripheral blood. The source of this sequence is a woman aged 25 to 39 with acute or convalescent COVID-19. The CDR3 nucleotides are TGTGCCAGCAGTGAAAACGGGGAGGGCTACAATGAGCAGTTCTTC. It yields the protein CASSENGEGYNEQFF.